The sample holds one count of the clone carrying this T cell receptor (beta chain). Its antigen is unknown. This sample stems from a study of beta chain features in type 1 diabetes. Notes on the study in general: Across patients, naive, central memory and Treg TCRB repertoires exhibited apparently greater similarity than was observed across healthy donors. Among type 1 diabetes patients, VDJ junctions had fewer insertions and more deletions.

This CDR3 is built from 15 residues. V was pared by 6 bases and J by 13 bases, with 14 bases of the junction left unmatched. The germline V gene encodes CDR1 WSHSY and CDR2 SAAADI. cDNA synthesis used the whole RNA isolate, giving expressed TCRB sequences. The assay was immunoSEQ multiplex PCR, and TCRdb's table has in-frame clones only and misses some. The data contain 40,000 to 45,000 clones, approximately 49% of them seen just once; the ten biggest clones take up 0.65% to 0.8%. Sorting that relied on CD45RO/CCR7/CD25/CD127/CD95/CD27 yielded CD4+ naive, central memory, regulatory and stem cell-like memory cells.

The sample comprised central memory CD4+ T cells from blood. This chain links TRBV10-2 with TRBJ1-6, with TRBD1 matching over 8 bases. This TCR derives from a young woman in good health. DNA of the CDR3: TGCGCCAGCAGCCCCTGGGGACAGGTATTAAATCCCCTCCACTTT. Amino acid sequence: CASSPWGQVLNPLHF.